This TCR beta chain was profiled in a study of T cells in tuberculosis. Measured with immunoSEQ multiplex PCR; TCRdb has only the in-frame clones, and not every one. The table shows about 33,000 clones, with under 95% occurring only once. Each clinical donor contributed on average about 92,000 T cells from unsorted cryopreserved PBMC. CDR1 is SGDLS, CDR2 YYNGEE, per germline. The CDR3 has 15 residues. V lost 5 bases and J lost 1, with 12 bases in between. As to this clone: Its antigen is undetermined.

Study outcomes and limitations: Smaller alpha distances in active tuberculosis partly reflected shorter CDR3-alpha lengths. Using the GMM-specific repertoire gave about 87% accuracy versus roughly 74% with motifs. Cases with active tuberculosis were adults, while controls were adolescents.

This chain uses TRBV9 with TRBJ2-2, with a weak D call TRBD2 (6 bases). This receptor was taken from a donor aged 10-29 years with latent tuberculosis or without tuberculosis infection. Some clones in this sample may be carry-over from other donors' samples. Sequenced: PBMCs. The DNA for the CDR3 is TGTGCCAGCAGGAGCCACGGGGGGAACACCGGGGAGCTGTTTTTT. This codes for CASRSHGGNTGELFF.